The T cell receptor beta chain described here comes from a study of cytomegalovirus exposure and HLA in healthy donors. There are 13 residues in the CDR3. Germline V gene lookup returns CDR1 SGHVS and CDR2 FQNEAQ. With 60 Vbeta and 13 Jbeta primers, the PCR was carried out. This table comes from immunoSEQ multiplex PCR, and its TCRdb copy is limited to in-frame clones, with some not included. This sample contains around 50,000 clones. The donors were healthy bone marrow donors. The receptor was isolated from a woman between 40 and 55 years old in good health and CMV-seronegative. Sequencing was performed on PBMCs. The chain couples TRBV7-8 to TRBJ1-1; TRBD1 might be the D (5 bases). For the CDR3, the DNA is TGTGTCACTGGGGAGGGGCTCGACACTGAAGCTTTCTTT. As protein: CVTGEGLDTEAFF.